The entry below describes one T cell receptor (beta chain). Antigen unknown. TCRdb reprocessed the 5' RACE reads via MiXCR and lists one record per CDR3 protein. Among some 65,000 distinct CDR3 sequences, approximately 15% were seen once, and the ten largest hold roughly a third. The sample is drawn from a study of T-cell memory formation after mild COVID-19. The study, taken as a whole, reports: Among clones contracting day 15 to 85, CD4/CD8 was balanced, whereas later expanders leaned CD4+. Some clones that responded turned up in pre-infection memory, which suggests that cross-reactive memory joined in.

This CDR3 is 16 amino acids long. V trimming: 4 bases; J trimming: 8 bases; junction bases outside the gene matches: 11. CDR1 is LGHNA, CDR2 YNFKEQ, per germline. The material sequenced was PBMCs or a T cell subset sorted from them (not recorded which). The rearrangement links TRBV4-2 to TRBJ2-1; 10 bases match TRBD2. The TCR originated in an adult woman who had mild COVID-19 (a few samples of this study predate the infection). Cell type and time point are not known. CDR3 protein: CASSPLSGGVSDEQFF. DNA of the CDR3: TGTGCCAGCAGCCCCCTGAGCGGGGGGGTTTCCGATGAGCAGTTCTTC.